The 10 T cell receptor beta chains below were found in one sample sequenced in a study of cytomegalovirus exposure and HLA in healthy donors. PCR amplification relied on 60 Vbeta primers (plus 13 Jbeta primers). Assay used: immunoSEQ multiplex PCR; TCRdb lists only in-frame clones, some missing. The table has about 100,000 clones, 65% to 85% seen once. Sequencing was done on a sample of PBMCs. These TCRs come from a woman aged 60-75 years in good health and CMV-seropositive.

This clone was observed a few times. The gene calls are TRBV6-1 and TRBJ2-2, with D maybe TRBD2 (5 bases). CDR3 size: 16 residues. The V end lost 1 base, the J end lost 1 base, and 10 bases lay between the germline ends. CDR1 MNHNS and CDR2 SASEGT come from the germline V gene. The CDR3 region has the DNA TGTGCCAGCAGTGAAGTCGGCGCGGGGAACACCGGGGAGCTGTTTTTT. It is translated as CASSEVGAGNTGELFF.

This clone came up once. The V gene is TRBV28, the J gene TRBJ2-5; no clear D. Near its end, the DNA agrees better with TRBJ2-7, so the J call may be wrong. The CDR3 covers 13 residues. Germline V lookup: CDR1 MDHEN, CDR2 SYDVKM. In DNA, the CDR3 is TGTGCCAGCAGTTTAGGTTACTCCTACGAGCAGTACTTC. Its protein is CASSLGYSYEQYF.

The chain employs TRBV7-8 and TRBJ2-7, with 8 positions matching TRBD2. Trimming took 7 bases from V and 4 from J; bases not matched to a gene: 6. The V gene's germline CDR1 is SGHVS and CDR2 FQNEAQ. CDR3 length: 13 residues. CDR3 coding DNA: TGTGCCAGCAAAAAGGTAGCGGGGTACGAGCAGTACTTC. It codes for CASKKVAGYEQYF.

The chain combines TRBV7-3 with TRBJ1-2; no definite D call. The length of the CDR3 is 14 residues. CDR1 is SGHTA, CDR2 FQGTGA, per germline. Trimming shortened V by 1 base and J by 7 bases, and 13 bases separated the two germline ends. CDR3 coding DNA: TGTGCCAGCAGCTTAAATACGGGGTTTTCTGGCTACACCTTC. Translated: CASSLNTGFSGYTF.

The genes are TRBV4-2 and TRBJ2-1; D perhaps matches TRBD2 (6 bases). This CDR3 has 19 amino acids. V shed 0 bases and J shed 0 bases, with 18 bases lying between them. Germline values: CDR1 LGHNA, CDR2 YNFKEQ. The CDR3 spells CASSQERVLGGVSYNEQFF. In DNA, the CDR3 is TGTGCCAGCAGCCAAGAGCGTGTCCTCGGGGGAGTCTCCTACAATGAGCAGTTCTTC.

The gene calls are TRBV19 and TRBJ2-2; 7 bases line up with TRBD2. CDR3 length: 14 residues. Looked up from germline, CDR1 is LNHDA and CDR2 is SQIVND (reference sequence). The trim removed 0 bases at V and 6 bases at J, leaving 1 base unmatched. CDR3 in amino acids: CASSIDGLAGELFF. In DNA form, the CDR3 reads TGTGCCAGTAGTATAGATGGACTAGCCGGGGAGCTGTTTTTT.

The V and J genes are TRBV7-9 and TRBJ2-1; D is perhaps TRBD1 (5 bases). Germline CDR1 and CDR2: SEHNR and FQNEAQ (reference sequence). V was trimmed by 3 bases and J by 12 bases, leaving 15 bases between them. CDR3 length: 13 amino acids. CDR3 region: CASSFSQPQGQFF. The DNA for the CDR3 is TGTGCCAGCAGCTTTTCGCAGCCCCAGGGGCAGTTCTTC.

The CDR3 DNA reads as TGTGCCTGGAGGCATCGGGACTTCCAAACCTACGAGCAGTACTTC. This gives the protein CAWRHRDFQTYEQYF. The J gene is TRBJ2-7, the V gene TRBV30; maybe TRBD2 (6 bases). Germline values: CDR1 GTSNPN, CDR2 SVGIG (reference sequence). V was pared by 3 bases and J by 2 bases, with 17 bases between. This CDR3 spans 15 amino acids.

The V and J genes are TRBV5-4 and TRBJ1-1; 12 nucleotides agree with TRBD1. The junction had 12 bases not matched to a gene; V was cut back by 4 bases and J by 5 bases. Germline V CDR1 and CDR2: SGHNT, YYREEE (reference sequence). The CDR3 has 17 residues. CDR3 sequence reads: CASSNPGTGGARTEAFF. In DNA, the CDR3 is TGTGCCAGCAGCAACCCCGGGACAGGGGGCGCGAGGACTGAAGCTTTCTTT.

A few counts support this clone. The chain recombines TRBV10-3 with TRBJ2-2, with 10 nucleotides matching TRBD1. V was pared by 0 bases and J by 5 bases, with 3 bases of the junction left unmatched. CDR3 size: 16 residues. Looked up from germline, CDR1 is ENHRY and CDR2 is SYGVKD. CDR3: CAISESGQGVTGELFF. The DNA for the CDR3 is TGTGCCATCAGTGAGTCAGGACAGGGGGTGACCGGGGAGCTGTTTTTT.